The 10 T cell receptor beta chains given below trace back to one sample, sequenced in a study of blood T cell repertoires in COVID-19. Sequencing used immunoSEQ multiplex PCR; TCRdb keeps in-frame clones, though not all of them. The sample gives roughly 55,000 clones, less than 90% of which show up once; around 2% is in the top ten. Sequences were obtained from peripheral blood. These receptors were obtained from a woman aged 55-69 years with acute or convalescent COVID-19.

This clone was counted between two and nine times. The chain joins TRBV12-3 or TRBV12-4 to TRBJ1-3, with D uncertain. Trimming left V 5 bases short and J 3 bases short, with 8 bases between. This CDR3 comprises 13 residues. DNA of the CDR3: TGTGCCAGCAGTCCCGTCCTTGGAAACACCATATATTTT. This sequence encodes CASSPVLGNTIYF.

This chain connects TRBV30 to TRBJ1-2; 10 positions agree with TRBD1. CDR1 and CDR2 (germline): GTSNPN, SVGIG (reference sequence). There are 14 residues in the CDR3. The J segment lost 4 bases and the V segment lost 3 bases, leaving 5 bases of the junction unmatched. The CDR3 DNA follows: TGTGCCTGGAGCTCGACAGGGGGCGGCTATGGCTACACCTTC. This codes for CAWSSTGGGYGYTF.

This sequence joins TRBV6-5 and TRBJ1-5, with D unresolved. V dropped 5 bases and J dropped 4 bases, with 15 bases sitting between them. This CDR3 spans 15 amino acids. Germline V CDR1 and CDR2: MNHEY, SVGAGI. CDR3 coding DNA: TGTGCCAGCAGTCCCCCCTCAGGCGTTAATCAGCCCCAGCATTTT. Translation gives CASSPPSGVNQPQHF.

A single count supports this clone. The V gene is TRBV10-1, the J gene TRBJ1-1, with D possibly being TRBD1 (6 bases). CDR1 and CDR2 from the germline V gene are WNHNN and SYGVQD (reference sequence). V was pared by 8 bases and J by 3 bases, with 16 bases between. The CDR3 covers 14 residues. CDR3 protein: CASFPKGGDTEAFF. CDR3 DNA sequence: TGCGCCAGCTTTCCCAAGGGGGGGGACACTGAAGCTTTCTTT.

The V call is TRBV11-2, the J call TRBJ2-3; the D gene is possibly TRBD1 (5 bases). The V end lost 4 bases, the J end lost 1 base, and 18 bases lay between the germline ends. The CDR3 extends over 17 amino acids. The V gene's germline CDR1 is SGHAT and CDR2 FQNNGV. CDR3 sequence (DNA): TGTGCCAGCAGCTGGACATCTCGGTCCCCGGGCACAGATACGCAGTATTTT. It translates to CASSWTSRSPGTDTQYF. The whole variable domain, remainder taken from reference TRBV11-2 and TRBJ2-3, is EAGVAQSPRYKIIEKRQSVAFWCNPISGHATLYWYQQILGQGPKLLIQFQNNGVVDDSQLPKDRFSAERLKGVDSTLKIQPAKLEDSAVYLCASSWTSRSPGTDTQYFGPGTRLTVL.

The chain carries TRBV5-1 and TRBJ1-2; 7 positions match TRBD1. The junction had 14 bases not matched to a gene; V was cut back by 3 bases and J by 0 bases. Germline V gene data show CDR1 as SGHRS and CDR2 as YFSETQ. CDR3 length: 18 amino acids. CDR3 protein: CASSYRQGAANTNYGYTF. The CDR3 DNA reads TGCGCCAGCAGCTATCGACAGGGCGCGGCGAACACTAACTATGGCTACACCTTC.

The chain combines TRBV13 with TRBJ2-1, with 11 bases aligning to TRBD2. The CDR3 has 15 amino acids. CDR1 and CDR2 from the germline V gene are PRHDT and FYEKMQ (reference sequence). Trimming cost V 3 bases and J 4 bases; bases outside gene matches: 2. The CDR3 region has the DNA TGTGCCAGCAGCTTCGGGACTAGCGGATACAATGAGCAGTTCTTC. Protein sequence: CASSFGTSGYNEQFF.

The chain combines TRBV2 with TRBJ1-5, with 11 bases that match TRBD1. CDR1 and CDR2 (germline): SNHLY, FYNNEI. V gave up 6 bases and J gave up 6 bases; unmatched junction bases: 7. The CDR3 has 15 residues. CDR3: CASRGQGDFGQPQHF. The CDR3 coding sequence is TGTGCCAGCAGGGGACAGGGGGATTTCGGTCAGCCCCAGCATTTT.

This clone was observed a single time. The chain employs TRBV19 and TRBJ2-7; the match to TRBD2 covers 11 bases. V shed 5 bases, J shed 7 bases, and the junction held 16 bases outside the gene matches. The V gene's germline CDR1 is LNHDA and CDR2 SQIVND (reference sequence). The CDR3 contains 17 residues. The CDR3 sequence: CASSGTSGSLRTGEQYF. CDR3 DNA sequence: TGTGCCAGTAGTGGGACTAGCGGTTCACTACGGACCGGGGAGCAGTACTTC.

The chain recombines TRBV6-5 with TRBJ1-1; the D is unclear. V lost 0 bases and J 3 bases, leaving 14 bases between the germline ends. Germline CDR1 reads MNHEY; CDR2 reads SVGAGI. The length of the CDR3 is 16 residues. CDR3 sequence: CASSYSRRRVHTEAFF. In nucleotides, the CDR3 is TGTGCCAGCAGTTACTCGCGGCGCCGGGTCCACACTGAAGCTTTCTTT.